Listed below are T cell receptor beta chains from one sample, sequenced in a study of blood T cell repertoires in COVID-19. TCRdb's copy holds only in-frame clones and misses some; the assay was immunoSEQ multiplex PCR. The table has 200,000 to 300,000 clones, 80% to 90% seen once; the top ten hold about 1.6%. The sequenced sample consisted of peripheral blood. These receptor sequences come from a middle-aged woman who had recovered from COVID-19. Each CDR3 is given without its conserved first and last residue. Some rows have no size entry. The others give once, few or many, or a class for an expanded clone.

clone_size cdr3_length v_call cdr3_aa
. 11 TRBV5-1 ASRRTEVTEAF
. 14 TRBV7-8 ASSPDRGQANEKLF
. 14 TRBV14 ASSQVGVIQRAEQY
. 12 TRBV7-6 ASSRGGSNQPQH
. 13 TRBV9 ASSDGTGHSYEQY
. 13 TRBV5-8 ASSEPRRGWYGYT
. 15 TRBV3-1/TRBV3-2 ASSQDSGQGLDYGYT
. 14 TRBV4-1 ASSARGDRVNEKLF
once 14 TRBV5-1 ASTKQQGANSNEQF
once 18 TRBV7-4 ASRRGRTEERGGPQETQY
. 10 TRBV12-3/TRBV12-4 ASSFRGNGYT
. 16 TRBV12-5 ASGQSGTGGRTHQPQH
. 13 TRBV5-1 ASSLVTGNPYEQY
. 14 TRBV10-3 AISEGLAGVTDTQY
. 13 TRBV5-1 ASSLRTSGGDTQY
. 16 TRBV2 ASSLYPSGVSGANVLT
. 13 TRBV5-5 ASSWFVGEEYGYT
. 11 TRBV9 ASSVAPRNTIY
. 13 TRBV4-1 ASSWTALYNSPLH
. 13 TRBV9 ASSARTGRNTEAF
. 14 TRBV5-1 ASSIGQLLLSYEQY
once 13 TRBV7-7 ASSSSGGFQETQY
. 10 TRBV6-5 ASSTDSREAF
. 12 TRBV7-2 ASSLAGARYGYT
. 11 TRBV5-4 ASTALGGRTQY
. 13 TRBV6-8 ASSYDRGRTGELF
once 12 TRBV7-2 ASSLETGNPGYT
few 17 TRBV7-2 ASSLQGRWGSSGANVLT
. 15 TRBV5-4 ASRPNPTGAQYYEQY
once 14 TRBV27 ASSFLGGATNEKLF
few 10 TRBV12-3/TRBV12-4 ASSWSSYEQY
. 12 TRBV11-3 ASSWGQSSYEQY
. 11 TRBV28 ASSKTSYYGYT
. 15 TRBV7-8 ASSLARSSHRGNIQY
. 12 TRBV9 ASSSHMPGETQY
. 10 TRBV15 ATSPRGDTQY
. 9 TRBV4-2 ASTYNTEAF
. 13 TRBV27 ASSLSGQGYYGYT
. 10 TRBV30 AWTPGGYGYT
. 11 TRBV18 ASSPRQGNEQY
. 11 TRBV12-3/TRBV12-4 ASSLSLNRGYT
. 12 TRBV7-8 ASIKGGGNEKLF
. 12 TRBV5-4 ASSPGTVSYGYT
few 11 TRBV6-5 ASSHQANTEAF
. 13 TRBV3-1/TRBV3-2 ASSQDRTGYYGYT
. 9 TRBV10-1 ASHRGGEQY
once 12 TRBV10-1 ASSAGGWTDTQY
. 14 TRBV18 ASSPTPGQVTYEQY
. 14 TRBV5-5 ASSVLGGSSYNEQF
. 12 TRBV30 AWSQPGGGHTQY
once 12 TRBV7-3 ASRVGTEGSPLH
. 12 TRBV6-5 ASSYSNRGPEAF
. 11 TRBV7-9 ASTSGEDYGYT
. 9 TRBV10-3 AISNTGEAF
. 16 TRBV5-1 ASSLATSGQTFSYEQY
. 17 TRBV10-3 AISDRGLAGGRVYNEQF
. 11 TRBV28 ASRLTGGYEQY
. 13 TRBV29-1 SATGTSGSTDTQY
. 12 TRBV9 ASSGGGQLYEQY